This T cell receptor (beta chain) came from a study of blood T cell repertoires in COVID-19. Study context: Donors in the United States, Italy and Spain gave samples during acute or convalescent COVID-19. T cells, B-cell-depleted T cells, or PBMCs provided the cDNA or gDNA that served as material.

A Seattle source enrolled patients during active infection and followed them longitudinally. CDR3 length: 15 amino acids. Germline V lookup: CDR1 MDHEN, CDR2 SYDVKM. V was cut by 5 bases and J by 2 bases, with 14 bases left in between. How the authors handled the data: Estimation of nucleated cell counts was performed using reference gene primer amplification. Only in-frame clones appear in the TCRdb table, and some are missing; sequencing was by immunoSEQ multiplex PCR. V and J calls and clone size are those listed in that table; D and trimming were worked out from the DNA. The table records more than 350,000 clones, around 87% of them present only once.

The genes are TRBV28 and TRBJ2-3, with D perhaps matching TRBD2 (6 bases). Sequenced material: peripheral blood. The sequence was obtained from a woman aged 25 to 39 with COVID-19, enrolled during active disease. The CDR3, as DNA: TGTGCCAGCAGTCCCGGGGACTGGAACACAGATACGCAGTATTTT. Protein: CASSPGDWNTDTQYF.